Presented here are 16 T cell receptor beta chains from one specimen sequenced in a study of identical twins. TCRdb processed the 5' RACE reads anew with MiXCR; each CDR3 protein has one entry. The profile covers about 550,000 distinct CDR3 sequences, with 20% to 25% appearing a single time and 0.48% taken by the ten largest. Another study also made use of these data, one on yellow fever vaccine responses in identical twins.

Material: CD4+ T cells sorted from blood. The receptors stem from a young woman in good health.

The V and J genes are TRBV27 and TRBJ2-1, with D perhaps matching TRBD1 (6 bases). The V gene lost 5 bases and the J gene lost 2 bases, with 16 bases spanning the gap. Germline V lookup: CDR1 MNHEY, CDR2 SMNVEV (reference sequence). The CDR3 contains 16 residues. CDR3 sequence reads: CASSPAGQTPYNEQFF. The CDR3 DNA follows: TGTGCCAGCAGTCCCGCCGGACAGACTCCCTACAATGAGCAGTTCTTC.

This clonotype was counted a few times. V usage is TRBV28 and J usage is TRBJ1-6, with D perhaps TRBD1 (5 bases). This CDR3 spans 17 amino acids. CDR1 is MDHEN and CDR2 is SYDVKM in the germline V gene. V was shortened by 6 bases and J by 6 bases, with 21 bases between the two germline ends. CDR3 sequence: CASSPRGGAKSNSPLHF. In DNA form, the CDR3 reads TGTGCCAGCAGCCCACGCGGAGGGGCCAAAAGTAATTCACCCCTCCACTTT.

The chain is built from TRBV15 and TRBJ2-7; 7 bases match TRBD2. The germline CDR1 and CDR2 sequences are LNHNV and YYDKDF (reference sequence). This CDR3 has 13 residues. The trim removed 5 bases at V and 2 bases at J, leaving 3 bases unmatched. The CDR3 sequence is CATSGRVTYEQYF. Here the CDR3 DNA reads TGTGCCACCAGCGGGAGGGTGACCTACGAGCAGTACTTC.

The chain joins TRBV26 to TRBJ2-2; the D segment call TRBD2 is taken from the table without a DNA check. TRBV26 is flagged as a pseudogene. The CDR3 is 18 amino acids. CDR3 sequence: CASSFSGTMTTNTGELFF. CDR3 nucleotide sequence: TGTGCCAGCAGTTTTTCCGGGACTATGACTACGAACACCGGGGAGCTGTTTTTT.

This clonotype was observed a handful of times. The V and J genes are TRBV5-1 and TRBJ2-7, with a possible D match to TRBD2 (5 bases). This CDR3 is 12 amino acids long. The V end lost 1 base, the J end lost 5 bases, and 7 bases lay between the germline ends. The germline V gene encodes CDR1 SGHRS and CDR2 YFSETQ. CDR3 region: CASSLLANEQYF. The DNA for the CDR3 is TGCGCCAGCAGCTTGTTAGCGAACGAGCAGTACTTC.

This clonotype turned up a few times. This chain joins TRBV7-9 and TRBJ1-5; D may be TRBD1 (5 bases). The CDR3 extends over 12 amino acids. CDR1 is SEHNR, CDR2 FQNEAQ, per germline (reference sequence). V was clipped by 10 bases and J by 9 bases, with 16 bases between them. CDR3 loop: CATGTTQRPQHF. Written as DNA, the CDR3 is TGTGCCACCGGGACCACCCAGCGGCCCCAGCATTTT.

The chain is built from TRBV3-1 and TRBJ1-1; no reliable D call. Germline assignment: CDR1 LGHDT and CDR2 YNNKEL (reference sequence). The germline V and J ends were trimmed by 2 bases and 2 bases, with 12 bases remaining between them. The CDR3 is 15 residues long. The CDR3 DNA is TGTGCCAGCAGCCAACGACATTCGGTAAACACTGAAGCTTTCTTT. Residues: CASSQRHSVNTEAFF. Combining the CDR3 with reference TRBV3-1 and TRBJ1-1 gives the whole variable domain DTAVSQTPKYLVTQMGNDKSIKCEQNLGHDTMYWYKQDSKKFLKIMFSYNNKELIINETVPNRFSPKSPDKAHLNLHINSLELGDSAVYFCASSQRHSVNTEAFFGQGTRLTVV.

This clonotype was picked up a small number of times. The V call is TRBV6-1, the J call TRBJ2-5; TRBD2 agrees at 11 bases. With 7 bases clipped from V and 1 base from J, the junction kept 11 bases outside the gene matches. The CDR3 is 17 residues long. Germline-derived CDR1 and CDR2 are MNHNS and SASEGT. This CDR3 is CASNPRMGTSGQETQYF. In DNA form, the CDR3 reads TGTGCCAGCAACCCTCGAATGGGGACTAGCGGCCAAGAGACCCAGTACTTC.

This chain connects TRBV10-3 to TRBJ2-2; D is undetermined. V shed 6 bases and J shed 8 bases, with 13 bases lying between them. The V gene's germline CDR1 is ENHRY and CDR2 SYGVKD. This CDR3 comprises 13 residues. CDR3 DNA: TGTGCCATCAGCGATCATGGGTCTGGGGAGCTGTTTTTT. It encodes CAISDHGSGELFF.

The chain uses TRBV15 and TRBJ2-5; the match to TRBD2 covers 8 bases. The J segment lost 5 bases and the V segment lost 8 bases, leaving 25 bases of the junction unmatched. The CDR3 sequence is 19 residues long. Per germline, CDR1 LNHNV and CDR2 YYDKDF (reference sequence). The CDR3 spells CATSTDRAGTRRPRETQYF. In nucleotides, the CDR3 is TGTGCCACCTCAACGGACCGAGCCGGGACTAGGCGGCCACGGGAGACCCAGTACTTC.

The J gene is TRBJ2-7, the V gene TRBV4-2; 8 bases are shared with TRBD1. V lost 0 bases to trimming and J lost 4 bases; unmatched junction nucleotides: 14. The germline V gene encodes CDR1 LGHNA and CDR2 YNFKEQ. The CDR3 sequence is 18 residues long. As DNA, the CDR3 is TGTGCCAGCAGCCAAGATCAGTTGGGTCCCGGACAGGGATACGAGCAGTACTTC. Its protein product is CASSQDQLGPGQGYEQYF.

V usage is TRBV10-3 and J usage is TRBJ2-6, with TRBD1 matching over 10 bases. This CDR3 is 18 amino acids long. Germline lookup yields CDR1 ENHRY and CDR2 SYGVKD. The V and J ends lost 3 bases and 0 bases, in that order; junction bases with no gene match: 5. DNA for the CDR3: TGTGCCATCAGTGAAACGGGACAGGGGACCTCTGGGGCCAACGTCCTGACTTTC. Its translation: CAISETGQGTSGANVLTF.

V is TRBV24-1 and J is TRBJ2-1, with D unclear. The CDR3 consists of 13 residues. Trimming removed 4 bases at V and 9 bases at J, with 12 bases between. Germline V gene lookup returns CDR1 KGHDR and CDR2 SFDVKD. CDR3: CATSDQRLAEQFF. The CDR3 DNA reads TGTGCCACCAGTGACCAGAGACTTGCTGAGCAGTTCTTC.

The V gene is TRBV4-1, the J gene TRBJ1-4; 9 nucleotides agree with TRBD1. Trimming cost V 4 bases and J 6 bases; bases outside gene matches: 0. Germline V gives CDR1 MGHRA, CDR2 YSYEKL. The CDR3 length is 13 residues. The CDR3 sequence is CASSRQGDEKLFF. CDR3 nucleotides: TGCGCCAGCAGCCGACAGGGGGATGAAAAACTGTTTTTT.

The chain recombines TRBV20-1 with TRBJ2-1; D perhaps matches TRBD2 (6 bases). There are 11 residues in the CDR3. The germline V gene has CDR1 DFQATT and CDR2 SNEGSKA (reference sequence). With 2 bases removed from V and 12 bases from J, the gap between germline ends came to 11 bases. Written as DNA, the CDR3 is TGCAGTGCTAGAACTAGCCAGGTGCAGTTCTTC. This translates into CSARTSQVQFF.

This clonotype has a handful of counts. V gene TRBV6-6 combines with J gene TRBJ2-1, with 10 bases identical to TRBD2. Germline V gene lookup returns CDR1 MNHNY and CDR2 SVGAGI (reference sequence). This CDR3 is 12 amino acids long. V lost 9 bases, J lost 16 bases, and 12 bases stayed unmatched. CDR3 in DNA: TGTGCCAGTAGATATCCTGGACTAGCGGTCTTCTTC. Residues: CASRYPGLAVFF.